The clone carrying this TCR beta chain was seen only once. This specimen belongs to a study of blood T cell repertoires in COVID-19. Study details: PBMCs, B-cell-depleted T cells, or T cells provided the cDNA or gDNA that made up the material.

The Seattle site enrolled patients during active infection and followed them longitudinally. Study processing details: Reference gene primer amplification yielded estimated nucleated cell counts. The assay was immunoSEQ multiplex PCR, and TCRdb's table has in-frame clones only and misses some. V, J and clone size were drawn from that table, and D and trimming were deduced from the DNA. Of under 250,000 clones in the sample, around 88% were seen once. With V trimmed by 2 bases and J by 4 bases, 10 bases remained unmatched. The CDR3 is 18 amino acids. CDR1 is SGHDT, CDR2 YYEEEE, per germline. The source of this sequence is a woman aged 25 to 39 with COVID-19, enrolled during active disease. Material for sequencing was peripheral blood. The chain has TRBV5-6 and TRBJ1-5, with 12 positions matching TRBD1. CDR3 sequence (DNA): TGTGCCAGCAGCTTACATCCCGGGACAGGGGGCCGGAATCAGCCCCAGCATTTT. Its translation is CASSLHPGTGGRNQPQHF.